This T cell receptor (beta chain) came from a study of blood T cell repertoires in COVID-19. Study context: Sources were T cells, B-cell-depleted T cells, or PBMCs; the material itself was cDNA or gDNA.

The CDR3 runs to 13 residues. Germline V lookup: CDR1 KGHDR, CDR2 SFDVKD. V dropped 2 bases and J dropped 6 bases, with 9 bases sitting between them. In the original processing: Reference gene primer amplification yielded estimated nucleated cell counts. The data were produced by immunoSEQ multiplex PCR, yet TCRdb's version contains in-frame clones alone and is incomplete. D and trimming come from the DNA, and the V and J calls and clone size come from that table. This sample has approximately 210,000 clones, with 80% found just once. The receptor was isolated from a young man with acute COVID-19. This sequence joins TRBV24-1 and TRBJ1-2; D may be TRBD1 (5 bases). The sample taken for sequencing was PBMCs or T cells enriched from blood (not recorded which). CDR3 DNA sequence: TGTGCCACCAGTGATTCAGGGTTTCATGGCTACACCTTC. Protein: CATSDSGFHGYTF.